Listed here are 18 T cell receptor beta chains from one sample, sequenced in a study of blood T cell repertoires in COVID-19. Sequenced by immunoSEQ multiplex PCR; TCRdb stores in-frame clones only, minus some. The table includes 250,000 to 300,000 clones, roughly 87% detected once. Sequencing was performed on peripheral blood. The receptor source for this set is a woman in her forties or fifties who had recovered from COVID-19.

The sample holds many counts of this clone. V is TRBV7-2 and J is TRBJ2-3; D may be TRBD1 (6 bases). The ends were cut back, 10 bases at V and 2 bases at J, with 16 bases in the middle. Germline V CDR1 and CDR2: SGHTA, FQGNSA. The CDR3 runs to 14 residues. CDR3 sequence: CATVDRGSTDTQYF. The CDR3 nucleotides read TGTGCCACCGTGGATAGGGGGTCCACAGATACGCAGTATTTT.

This clone was picked up one time. The V gene is TRBV6-5, the J gene TRBJ2-7; TRBD1 agrees at 9 bases. Germline assignment: CDR1 MNHEY and CDR2 SVGAGI. J was trimmed by 4 bases and V by 0 bases; bases with no gene match: 4. The CDR3 is made up of 15 amino acids. CDR3 protein: CASSYSRGQGYEQYF. The CDR3 coding sequence is TGTGCCAGCAGTTACTCAAGAGGACAGGGGTACGAGCAGTACTTC.

The gene calls are TRBV7-2 and TRBJ2-3; 8 bases match TRBD2. This CDR3 has 12 amino acids. Germline loops: CDR1 SGHTA, CDR2 FQGNSA. J lost 14 bases, V lost 4 bases, and 8 bases had no gene match. This CDR3 reads CASSSPGLDLYF. The CDR3 DNA reads TGTGCCAGCAGCTCGCCGGGACTAGATCTGTATTTT.

The V and J genes are TRBV7-9 and TRBJ2-1, with TRBD1 matching over 8 bases. The ends lost 5 bases at V and 2 bases at J; junction bases unmatched: 2. The CDR3 is made up of 14 amino acids. The germline V gene encodes CDR1 SEHNR and CDR2 FQNEAQ (reference sequence). The CDR3 bases are TGTGCCAGCAGCCTGACAGGGGCCTACAATGAGCAGTTCTTC. Translated, it gives CASSLTGAYNEQFF.

The chain carries TRBV5-1 and TRBJ1-1; 10 bases line up with TRBD1. The CDR3 has 16 amino acids. Germline V gene sequence: CDR1 SGHRS, CDR2 YFSETQ. V was pared by 2 bases and J by 7 bases, with 11 bases of the junction left unmatched. The CDR3 region is CASSFSPGGQGNEAFF. In DNA form, the CDR3 reads TGCGCCAGCAGCTTCTCTCCGGGGGGACAGGGGAATGAAGCTTTCTTT.

V and J are TRBV4-1 and TRBJ1-1; no clear D. V lost 1 base and J 6 bases, leaving 18 bases between the germline ends. The germline CDR1 and CDR2 sequences are MGHRA and YSYEKL. CDR3 length equals 16 residues. CDR3 bases: TGCGCCAGCAGCCAAGTCCCTTCTACAGAGTATGCTGAAGCTTTCTTT. Protein: CASSQVPSTEYAEAFF.

V gene TRBV28 combines with J gene TRBJ1-4; D is possibly TRBD1 (5 bases). The germline V and J ends were trimmed by 0 bases and 7 bases, with 9 bases remaining between them. The CDR3 spans 14 residues. Germline CDR1 MDHEN, CDR2 SYDVKM. The CDR3 region is CASSLWGEAEKLFF. The CDR3 DNA reads TGTGCCAGCAGTTTATGGGGGGAGGCTGAAAAACTGTTTTTT.

The chain has TRBV9 and TRBJ2-7, with TRBD2 as a possible D gene (6 bases). V was shortened by 3 bases and J by 8 bases, with 18 bases between the two germline ends. In germline, CDR1 is SGDLS, CDR2 YYNGEE. The CDR3 sequence is 14 residues long. CDR3 coding DNA: TGTGCCAGCAGCGCCCTTGGGACGGGACTTCAGCAGTACTTC. Residues: CASSALGTGLQQYF.

The gene calls are TRBV18 and TRBJ1-1, with D possibly matching TRBD1 (5 bases). The CDR3 spans 13 residues. V was pared by 6 bases and J by 1 base, with 9 bases between. CDR1 and CDR2 (germline): KGHSH, LQKENI. The CDR3 sequence: CASSNQGNTEAFF. For the CDR3, the DNA is TGTGCCAGCTCTAATCAGGGGAACACTGAAGCTTTCTTT.

The chain carries TRBV6-5 and TRBJ1-1; 9 bases fit TRBD1. The CDR3 is 14 residues long. Per germline, CDR1 MNHEY and CDR2 SVGAGI. Losses at the gene ends were 4 bases for V and 5 bases for J; bases not matched to a gene: 5. This chain's CDR3 is CASSWSGTGTEAFF. Written as DNA, the CDR3 is TGTGCCAGCAGTTGGTCCGGGACAGGGACTGAAGCTTTCTTT.

The J gene is TRBJ1-2, the V gene TRBV10-3; TRBD1 matches 8 bases. V shed 11 bases, J shed 2 bases, and the junction held 7 bases outside the gene matches. Germline CDR1 reads ENHRY; CDR2 reads SYGVKD. CDR3 length: 13 residues. CDR3 DNA sequence: TGTGCCGTTCTGACAGGGGAAAACTATGGCTACACCTTC. Amino acids: CAVLTGENYGYTF.

This clone has only a few counts. This chain links TRBV7-9 with TRBJ1-1; tentative D call: TRBD1 (6 bases). The CDR3 extends over 12 amino acids. Germline values: CDR1 SEHNR, CDR2 FQNEAQ (reference sequence). V lost 5 bases and J lost 7, with 11 bases in between. This CDR3 is CASSGVDSEAFF. DNA for the CDR3: TGTGCCAGCAGCGGAGTGGACAGTGAAGCTTTCTTT.

The gene calls are TRBV27 and TRBJ1-2, with D possibly being TRBD1 (5 bases). CDR3 size: 13 residues. V dropped 8 bases and J dropped 7 bases, with 17 bases sitting between them. CDR1 is MNHEY and CDR2 is SMNVEV in the germline V gene (reference sequence). The CDR3 protein is CASRGHPLGGYTF. CDR3 DNA sequence: TGTGCCAGCCGAGGACACCCTTTAGGTGGCTACACCTTC.

The table lists this clone with a count of one. V and J are TRBV4-3 and TRBJ1-6; 7 positions agree with TRBD1. The germline CDR1 and CDR2 sequences are LGHNA and YSLEER. This CDR3 spans 15 amino acids. V lost 0 bases, J lost 7 bases, and 3 bases stayed unmatched. CDR3 sequence: CASSQDRDSNSPLHF. CDR3 DNA: TGCGCCAGCAGCCAAGACCGGGACAGCAATTCACCCCTCCACTTT.

V is TRBV7-2 and J is TRBJ1-1, with 11 positions matching TRBD1. After removal of 5 bases from V and 9 bases from J, the junction contained 11 bases not matched to a gene. Per the germline V gene, CDR1 is SGHTA and CDR2 is FQGNSA. The CDR3 is 15 residues long. CDR3 loop: CASSPQTGTGGKAFF. DNA of the CDR3: TGTGCCAGCAGCCCACAGACCGGGACAGGGGGAAAAGCTTTCTTT.

This chain joins TRBV30 and TRBJ1-6; no clear D gene. The CDR3 contains 13 residues. CDR1 and CDR2 from the germline V gene are GTSNPN and SVGIG (reference sequence). The ends were cut back, 1 base at V and 7 bases at J, with 8 bases in the middle. The CDR3 reads CAWSGNSNSPLHF. CDR3 DNA: TGTGCCTGGAGTGGAAACAGCAATTCACCCCTCCACTTT.

This rearrangement joins TRBV30 to TRBJ2-5, with D possibly matching TRBD2 (7 bases). The CDR3 is 16 amino acids. Germline CDR1 and CDR2: GTSNPN and SVGIG (reference sequence). V was trimmed by 0 bases and J by 7 bases, leaving 21 bases between them. The CDR3 bases are TGTGCCTGGAGTGTAAGGGGGGGGGCCGTTCTGGGGACCCAGTACTTC. Protein product: CAWSVRGGAVLGTQYF.

This clone appeared a single time. V is TRBV7-2 and J is TRBJ2-1; 8 nucleotides match TRBD2. The CDR3 runs to 13 residues. CDR1 is SGHTA, CDR2 FQGNSA, per germline. V lost 8 bases, J lost 6 bases, and 6 bases stayed unmatched. CDR3 DNA sequence: TGTGCCAGCGGGCGCGGGAGGCTCAATGAGCAGTTCTTC. It translates to CASGRGRLNEQFF.